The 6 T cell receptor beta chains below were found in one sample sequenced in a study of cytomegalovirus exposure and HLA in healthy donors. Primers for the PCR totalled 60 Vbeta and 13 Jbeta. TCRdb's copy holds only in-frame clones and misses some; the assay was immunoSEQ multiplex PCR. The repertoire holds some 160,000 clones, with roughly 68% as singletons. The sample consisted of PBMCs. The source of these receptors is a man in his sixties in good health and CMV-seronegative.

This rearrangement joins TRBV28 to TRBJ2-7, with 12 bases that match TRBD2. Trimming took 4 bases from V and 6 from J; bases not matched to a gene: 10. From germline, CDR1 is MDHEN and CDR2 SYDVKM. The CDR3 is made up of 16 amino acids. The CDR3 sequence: CASSSLTSGRISEQYF. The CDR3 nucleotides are TGTGCCAGCAGTTCTCTAACTAGCGGGAGGATTAGCGAGCAGTACTTC.

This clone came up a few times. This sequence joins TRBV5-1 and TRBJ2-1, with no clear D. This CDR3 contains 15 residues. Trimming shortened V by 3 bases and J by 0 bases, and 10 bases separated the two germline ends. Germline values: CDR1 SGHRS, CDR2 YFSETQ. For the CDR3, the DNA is TGCGCCAGCAGCTCACCAAGGAGCTCCTACAATGAGCAGTTCTTC. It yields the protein CASSSPRSSYNEQFF.

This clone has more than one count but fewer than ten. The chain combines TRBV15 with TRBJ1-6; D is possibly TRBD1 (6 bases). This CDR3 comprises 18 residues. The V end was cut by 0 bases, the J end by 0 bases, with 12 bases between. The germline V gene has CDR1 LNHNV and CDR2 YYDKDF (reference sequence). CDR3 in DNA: TGTGCCACCAGCAGAGAGGAACAGGGTGACTCCTATAATTCACCCCTCCACTTT. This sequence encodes CATSREEQGDSYNSPLHF.

The CDR3 DNA sequence: TGCGCCAGCAGCCAGGACGCCGGGACAGGGGATGGCTACACCTTC. It codes for CASSQDAGTGDGYTF. The chain joins TRBV4-3 to TRBJ1-2, with 10 bases identical to TRBD1. This CDR3 is 15 amino acids long. Per the germline V gene, CDR1 is LGHNA and CDR2 is YSLEER. With V trimmed by 3 bases and J by 6 bases, 7 bases remained unmatched.

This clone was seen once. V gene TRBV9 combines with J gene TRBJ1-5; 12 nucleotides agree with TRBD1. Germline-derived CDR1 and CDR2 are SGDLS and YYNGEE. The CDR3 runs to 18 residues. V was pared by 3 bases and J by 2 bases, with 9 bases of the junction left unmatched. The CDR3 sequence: CASSDGTGGEMGNQPQHF. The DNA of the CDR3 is TGTGCCAGCAGCGATGGGACAGGGGGCGAAATGGGCAATCAGCCCCAGCATTTT.

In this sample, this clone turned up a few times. This CDR3 reads CASRSDTSYEQYF. The CDR3 DNA is TGTGCCAGCAGATCAGATACCTCCTACGAGCAGTACTTC. The rearrangement joins TRBV25-1 to TRBJ2-7; D unclear. The germline CDR1 and CDR2 sequences are MGHDK and SYGVNS. This CDR3 is 13 amino acids long. Trimming took 6 bases from V and 0 from J, leaving 9 bases between them.